This note documents a single TCR beta chain sequence. This record belongs to a study of blood T cell repertoires in COVID-19. For the study at large: Samples came from the United States, Italy and Spain, spanning acute and convalescent COVID-19.

The assay was immunoSEQ multiplex PCR, and TCRdb's table has in-frame clones only and misses some. The sample lists approximately 300,000 clones; more than 70% were seen once. Sequencing was done on a sample of peripheral blood. The source is a man younger than 35 who had recovered from COVID-19.

The CDR3 DNA sequence: TGTGCCAGTAGTCCTGGCGGGACCTACTACAATGAGCAGTTCTTC. Its protein product is CASSPGGTYYNEQFF. J is TRBJ2-1 and V is TRBV19, with D perhaps TRBD2 (6 bases). V was cut by 5 bases and J by 3 bases, with 14 bases left in between. CDR3 length: 15 amino acids. Germline V gene lookup returns CDR1 LNHDA and CDR2 SQIVND (reference sequence).